This T cell receptor (beta chain) came from a study of cytomegalovirus exposure and HLA in healthy donors. Germline V gene lookup returns CDR1 SEHNR and CDR2 FQNEAQ (reference sequence). The length of the CDR3 is 17 residues. Researchers ran the PCR with 60 Vbeta and 13 Jbeta primers. Per the authors' pipeline: Unique TCR beta chains numbered around 80 million in a later analysis, with roughly 11 million shared. TCRdb's table, derived via immunoSEQ multiplex PCR, lists solely in-frame clones and lacks some. V, J and clone size are taken as reported in that table, and D and trimming were inferred from the DNA itself. The sample contains approximately 130,000 clones, 60% to 80% of which appear only once. For this clone: What it binds is not known. One junction end does not reproduce the germline sequence, and a read error may be involved.

Notes on the study in general: In a later analysis, an Asian-associated ancestry cluster reportedly showed fewer N-insertions than the approximately 670-donor mean.

The genes are TRBV7-9 and TRBJ1-4, with 8 bases aligning to TRBD1. The sequence came from a man in his fifties in good health and CMV-seropositive. Sequencing was performed on PBMCs. The CDR3: CSSSLLGQGLTNEKLFF. Here the CDR3 DNA reads TGTTCCAGCAGCCTACTTGGACAGGGATTGACTAATGAAAAACTGTTTTTT.